The TCR beta chain under discussion was sequenced for a study of blood T cell repertoires in COVID-19. Looking at the study overall: Whether acute or convalescent, the COVID-19 samples came from the United States, Italy and Spain. The cDNA or gDNA used as material had been derived from T cells, B-cell-depleted T cells, or PBMCs.

Authors' data handling: Using reference gene primer amplification, nucleated cell counts were estimated. Only in-frame clones appear in the TCRdb table, and some are missing; sequencing was by immunoSEQ multiplex PCR. Clonal size and the V and J genes are those of that table, whereas D and trimming came from the DNA. Of about 60,000 clones in the sample, roughly four fifths were seen once. CDR1 is LGHDT and CDR2 is YNNKEL in the germline V gene (reference sequence). The CDR3 has 14 amino acids. V dropped 4 bases and J dropped 8 bases, with 17 bases sitting between them. The TCR sequence derives from a human donor in a cohort sampled during active COVID-19. Sequences were obtained from peripheral blood. The V gene is TRBV3-1 (or the pseudogene TRBV3-2), the J gene TRBJ1-2; the D gene is possibly TRBD1 (5 bases). The CDR3 protein is CASSPRGGVRGYTF. The CDR3 DNA follows: TGTGCCAGCAGCCCCCGGGGGGGGGTCAGGGGCTACACCTTC.